The TCR beta chain described here comes from a study of response to subunit inactivated influenza vaccine. In regard to this clonotype: Its target is unknown.

TCRdb ran MiXCR on the RT-PCR reads and lists one entry per CDR3 protein. The repertoire holds about 520,000 distinct CDR3 sequences, approximately 7.7% seen once, with under 15% in the top ten. The germline CDR1 and CDR2 sequences are KGHSH and LQKENI. The V gene lost 6 bases and the J gene lost 0 bases, with 10 bases spanning the gap. This CDR3 is 14 amino acids long. Study results and caveats: Few new T cells, the authors suggested, are recruited by each seasonal influenza vaccination.

The clonotype comes from a man aged 45-69 years who received an inactivated influenza vaccine. The input for sequencing was PBMCs from blood, taken approximately 25 months after vaccination. The chain links TRBV18 to TRBJ2-3, with D tentatively TRBD1 (6 bases). CDR3 bases: TGTGCCAGCTCTGTAGGACAGAGCACAGATACGCAGTATTTT. Its protein is CASSVGQSTDTQYF.